This paragraph covers one T cell receptor (beta chain) sequence. Its matching antigen is unknown. The repertoire was sequenced with immunoSEQ multiplex PCR; TCRdb's copy has only in-frame clones and lacks some. Among around 2.1 million clones listed, about 92% were seen once. Germline CDR1 and CDR2: SQVTM and ANQGSEA. The CDR3 sequence is 14 residues long. V shed 6 bases, J shed 3 bases, and the junction held 10 bases outside the gene matches. The source of the sample is a study of shared clonotypes between healthy human individuals. Study conclusions and caveats: Read depth was anticipated to influence clonotype sharing among donors.

Terminally differentiated effector memory CD45RA+ cells were excluded from the naive CD8 cells, which were CD45RO-negative and positively selected for CCR7. The chain couples TRBV29-1 to TRBJ2-7; 8 positions match TRBD1. Sample: naive CD8+ T cells from PBMCs. This TCR came from a man between 18 and 29 years old in good health. Some clones in this sample may be carry-over from other donors' samples. DNA for the CDR3: TGCAGCGTGAGACAGGGGAGTCCGAGCTACGAGCAGTACTTC. This encodes CSVRQGSPSYEQYF.